These T cell receptor beta chains were read from a single sample in a study of shared T cell receptors in the human thymus. The data were produced by immunoSEQ multiplex PCR, yet TCRdb's version contains in-frame clones alone and is incomplete. The sample has 630,000 or so clones, 70% to 90% seen once; the top ten hold over 0.008%. The same specimen was also included in a second study, on human thymus T cells.

The sequencing sample was made of thymocytes. These receptors all stem from a boy younger than two with a congenital heart defect. CDR3s include the opening cysteine and the closing phenylalanine or tryptophan. A D gene is named only where the DNA matches it firmly. The size of a clone is reported for some rows only, either as once, few or many, or as a class for expanded clones.

clone_size: -; d_call: -; j_call: TRBJ2-1; v_call: TRBV5-6; cdr3_aa: CASSLWGGLNEQFF; cdr3_nt: TGTGCCAGCAGCTTGTGGGGGGGGCTTAATGAGCAGTTCTTC
clone_size: -; d_call: -; j_call: TRBJ1-1; v_call: TRBV25-1; cdr3_aa: CASSEAGGQRTEAFF; cdr3_nt: TGTGCCAGCAGTGAAGCGGGGGGCCAAAGGACTGAAGCTTTCTTT
clone_size: -; d_call: -; j_call: TRBJ2-1; v_call: TRBV28; cdr3_aa: CASSFPQGSHYNEQFF; cdr3_nt: TGTGCCAGCAGTTTCCCCCAGGGATCCCACTACAATGAGCAGTTCTTC
clone_size: -; d_call: -; j_call: TRBJ2-1; v_call: TRBV29-1; cdr3_aa: CSVASHTGLSSEQFF; cdr3_nt: TGCAGCGTTGCCAGCCATACCGGACTTTCATCGGAGCAGTTCTTC
clone_size: -; d_call: TRBD1; j_call: TRBJ1-2; v_call: TRBV28; cdr3_aa: CASSPYLGQRNYGYTF; cdr3_nt: TGTGCCAGCAGTCCATACCTGGGACAGAGGAACTATGGCTACACCTTC
clone_size: once; d_call: -; j_call: TRBJ1-1; v_call: TRBV6-5; cdr3_aa: CASSRRGITEAFF; cdr3_nt: TGTGCCAGCAGCCGGCGGGGGATCACTGAAGCTTTCTTT
clone_size: -; d_call: TRBD1; j_call: TRBJ1-2; v_call: TRBV19; cdr3_aa: CASSIKGAIGGYTF; cdr3_nt: TGTGCCAGTAGCATAAAGGGGGCCATTGGTGGCTACACCTTC
clone_size: -; d_call: TRBD1; j_call: TRBJ2-2; v_call: TRBV28; cdr3_aa: CASSSRTGRGLNTGELFF; cdr3_nt: TGTGCCAGCAGTTCCAGGACAGGGCGAGGACTGAACACCGGGGAGCTGTTTTTT
clone_size: -; d_call: -; j_call: TRBJ2-1; v_call: TRBV30; cdr3_aa: CAWSAGLRYPEQFF; cdr3_nt: TGTGCCTGGAGTGCGGGACTTCGGTACCCTGAGCAGTTCTTC
clone_size: -; d_call: -; j_call: TRBJ2-5; v_call: TRBV11-2; cdr3_aa: CASSPGVGETQYF; cdr3_nt: TGTGCCAGCAGCCCCGGGGTAGGAGAGACCCAGTACTTC
clone_size: -; d_call: TRBD1; j_call: TRBJ2-7; v_call: TRBV10-3; cdr3_aa: CAIKGQGVHYEQYF; cdr3_nt: TGTGCCATCAAAGGACAGGGTGTCCACTACGAGCAGTACTTC
clone_size: -; d_call: -; j_call: TRBJ2-2; v_call: TRBV11-2; cdr3_aa: CASRFITGELFF; cdr3_nt: TGTGCCAGCAGGTTCATCACCGGGGAGCTGTTTTTT
clone_size: -; d_call: TRBD2; j_call: TRBJ2-3; v_call: TRBV5-1; cdr3_aa: CASSLGAGGTDTQYF; cdr3_nt: TGCGCCAGCAGCTTGGGAGCGGGGGGGACAGATACGCAGTATTTT
clone_size: -; d_call: -; j_call: TRBJ1-1; v_call: TRBV7-8; cdr3_aa: CASSLRGHLTEAFF; cdr3_nt: TGTGCCAGCAGCTTAAGGGGTCACCTCACTGAAGCTTTCTTT
clone_size: -; d_call: TRBD2; j_call: TRBJ2-7; v_call: TRBV30; cdr3_aa: CAWKRTSGGMEYF; cdr3_nt: TGTGCCTGGAAGAGGACTAGCGGGGGCATGGAGTACTTC
clone_size: -; d_call: TRBD1; j_call: TRBJ1-1; v_call: TRBV30; cdr3_aa: CAWRDRGEARNTEAFF; cdr3_nt: TGTGCCTGGAGGGACAGGGGCGAGGCGAGGAACACTGAAGCTTTCTTT
clone_size: -; d_call: TRBD1; j_call: TRBJ2-7; v_call: TRBV5-6; cdr3_aa: CASSLLGGNGEQYF; cdr3_nt: TGTGCCAGCAGCTTATTAGGGGGCAATGGCGAGCAGTACTTC
clone_size: -; d_call: -; j_call: TRBJ2-2; v_call: TRBV11-2; cdr3_aa: CASSLPRGAGSFTGELFF; cdr3_nt: TGTGCCAGCAGCTTACCCCGTGGGGCAGGGTCGTTCACCGGGGAGCTGTTTTTT
clone_size: -; d_call: TRBD2; j_call: TRBJ2-3; v_call: TRBV7-2; cdr3_aa: CASSKGLAGGVDTQYF; cdr3_nt: TGTGCCAGCAGCAAGGGACTAGCGGGGGGCGTAGATACGCAGTATTTT
clone_size: -; d_call: -; j_call: TRBJ1-3; v_call: TRBV5-5; cdr3_aa: CASSLVGIGQPSSGNTIYF; cdr3_nt: TGTGCCAGCAGCTTGGTTGGGATTGGACAGCCGAGCTCTGGAAACACCATATATTTT
clone_size: -; d_call: -; j_call: TRBJ2-7; v_call: TRBV5-6; cdr3_aa: CASSLERASYEQYF; cdr3_nt: TGTGCCAGCAGCTTGGAGAGGGCATCCTACGAGCAGTACTTC
clone_size: -; d_call: TRBD1; j_call: TRBJ2-5; v_call: TRBV6-6; cdr3_aa: CASSSLDRADQETQYF; cdr3_nt: TGTGCCAGCAGTTCCCTCGACAGGGCGGACCAAGAGACCCAGTACTTC
clone_size: -; d_call: -; j_call: TRBJ2-3; v_call: TRBV7-3; cdr3_aa: CASSLIGRQGGSTDTQYF; cdr3_nt: TGTGCCAGCAGCTTAATTGGCCGACAGGGAGGAAGCACAGATACGCAGTATTTT
clone_size: -; d_call: -; j_call: TRBJ2-5; v_call: TRBV19; cdr3_aa: CASSLEGRETQYF; cdr3_nt: TGTGCCAGTAGTTTGGAGGGCCGGGAGACCCAGTACTTC
clone_size: once; d_call: -; j_call: TRBJ1-4; v_call: TRBV6-6; cdr3_aa: CASSYSSGVVEKLFF; cdr3_nt: TGTGCCAGCAGTTACTCGTCGGGAGTGGTTGAAAAACTGTTTTTT
clone_size: -; d_call: TRBD1; j_call: TRBJ1-3; v_call: TRBV4-3; cdr3_aa: CASSQDRDRGPGNTIYF; cdr3_nt: TGCGCCAGCAGCCAAGATCGCGACAGGGGGCCAGGAAACACCATATATTTT
clone_size: -; d_call: -; j_call: TRBJ1-6; v_call: TRBV19; cdr3_aa: CASRRSGGRRISYNSPLHF; cdr3_nt: TGTGCCAGTAGGAGGTCGGGTGGGAGACGTATCTCCTATAATTCACCCCTCCACTTT
clone_size: -; d_call: -; j_call: TRBJ2-3; v_call: TRBV7-8; cdr3_aa: CASTLRDIDTQYF; cdr3_nt: TGTGCCAGCACCCTCCGGGACATAGATACGCAGTATTTT
clone_size: few; d_call: TRBD1; j_call: TRBJ1-5; v_call: TRBV4-3; cdr3_aa: CASSQDRDRVPHQPQHF; cdr3_nt: TGCGCCAGCAGCCAAGATCGTGACAGGGTCCCCCATCAGCCCCAGCATTTT
clone_size: -; d_call: TRBD1; j_call: TRBJ1-2; v_call: TRBV30; cdr3_aa: CAWGQAGVGYTF; cdr3_nt: TGTGCCTGGGGACAGGCTGGCGTGGGCTACACCTTC
clone_size: -; d_call: -; j_call: TRBJ1-2; v_call: TRBV13; cdr3_aa: CASSSRVYGYTF; cdr3_nt: TGTGCCAGCAGCTCCAGGGTCTATGGCTACACCTTC
clone_size: -; d_call: -; j_call: TRBJ2-1; v_call: TRBV21-1; cdr3_aa: CARKGGSSYNEQFF; cdr3_nt: TGTGCCAGGAAAGGCGGATCCTCCTACAATGAGCAGTTCTTC
clone_size: once; d_call: TRBD1; j_call: TRBJ2-2; v_call: TRBV7-9; cdr3_aa: CASSLERQGGTNTGELFF; cdr3_nt: TGTGCCAGCAGCTTAGAACGACAGGGTGGGACGAACACCGGGGAGCTGTTTTTT
clone_size: -; d_call: -; j_call: TRBJ2-3; v_call: TRBV29-1; cdr3_aa: CSVGRSDRTDTQYF; cdr3_nt: TGCAGCGTTGGGAGATCAGACCGCACAGATACGCAGTATTTT
clone_size: -; d_call: -; j_call: TRBJ1-5; v_call: TRBV2; cdr3_aa: CASSEATGYQPQHF; cdr3_nt: TGTGCCAGCAGTGAAGCGACAGGTTATCAGCCCCAGCATTTT
clone_size: -; d_call: TRBD1; j_call: TRBJ2-2; v_call: TRBV5-5; cdr3_aa: CASSLDLRGPSNTGELFF; cdr3_nt: TGTGCCAGCAGCTTGGACCTGAGGGGGCCCTCGAACACCGGGGAGCTGTTTTTT
clone_size: -; d_call: TRBD2; j_call: TRBJ2-1; v_call: TRBV4-3; cdr3_aa: CASSQVRRPSGSNEQFF; cdr3_nt: TGCGCCAGCAGCCAAGTTCGCCGGCCTAGCGGGTCGAATGAGCAGTTCTTC
clone_size: -; d_call: TRBD2; j_call: TRBJ2-1; v_call: TRBV10-3; cdr3_aa: CAISESGPSGIDEQFF; cdr3_nt: TGTGCCATCAGTGAGTCCGGGCCTAGCGGGATCGATGAGCAGTTCTTC
clone_size: once; d_call: TRBD2; j_call: TRBJ2-1; v_call: TRBV4-3; cdr3_aa: CASSRLTRAAGGQFF; cdr3_nt: TGCGCCAGCAGTCGACTCACGCGCGCGGCGGGAGGACAGTTCTTC
clone_size: -; d_call: TRBD2; j_call: TRBJ2-2; v_call: TRBV4-3; cdr3_aa: CASSPNLTGTSDTGELFF; cdr3_nt: TGCGCCAGCAGCCCCAACCTGACCGGGACTAGCGACACCGGGGAGCTGTTTTTT
clone_size: -; d_call: TRBD1; j_call: TRBJ2-7; v_call: TRBV27; cdr3_aa: CASSLSPMTGEVSYEQYF; cdr3_nt: TGTGCCAGCAGTTTATCCCCTATGACAGGGGAGGTGTCCTACGAGCAGTACTTC
clone_size: -; d_call: -; j_call: TRBJ2-7; v_call: TRBV28; cdr3_aa: CASSFMVRTDFSSYEQYF; cdr3_nt: TGTGCCAGCAGTTTTATGGTGAGAACGGACTTTAGCTCCTACGAGCAGTACTTC
clone_size: -; d_call: -; j_call: TRBJ1-6; v_call: TRBV13; cdr3_aa: CASSLGRKGDSPLHF; cdr3_nt: TGTGCCAGCAGCCTAGGGCGCAAAGGGGATTCACCCCTCCACTTT
clone_size: -; d_call: TRBD1; j_call: TRBJ1-5; v_call: TRBV28; cdr3_aa: CASSLRSWDRGGSNQPQHF; cdr3_nt: TGTGCCAGCAGTCTCCGGAGCTGGGACAGGGGTGGAAGCAATCAGCCCCAGCATTTT
clone_size: -; d_call: -; j_call: TRBJ2-1; v_call: TRBV5-6; cdr3_aa: CASSLGAEQFF; cdr3_nt: TGTGCCAGCAGCCTGGGGGCCGAGCAGTTCTTC
clone_size: -; d_call: TRBD2; j_call: TRBJ2-5; v_call: TRBV13; cdr3_aa: CASRRRTSRRYQETQYF; cdr3_nt: TGTGCCAGCAGGAGGAGGACTAGCCGCCGCTACCAAGAGACCCAGTACTTC
clone_size: -; d_call: -; j_call: TRBJ1-2; v_call: TRBV28; cdr3_aa: CASSSQGIYGYTF; cdr3_nt: TGTGCCAGCAGTTCACAGGGTATCTATGGCTACACCTTC
clone_size: -; d_call: TRBD1; j_call: TRBJ2-1; v_call: TRBV29-1; cdr3_aa: CSVGDRADEQFF; cdr3_nt: TGCAGCGTGGGGGACAGGGCTGATGAGCAGTTCTTC
clone_size: -; d_call: -; j_call: TRBJ2-1; v_call: TRBV10-1; cdr3_aa: CASSESRRSSYNEQFF; cdr3_nt: TGCGCCAGCAGTGAGTCACGGCGGAGCTCCTACAATGAGCAGTTCTTC